Included here is one TCR beta chain sequence, with context. The antigen is undetermined. The study sequenced TCR beta in blood CD8+ and CD4+ T cells. The data derive from a study of CD8 T cells in Susac syndrome. Study-wide points: As the study acknowledged, the number of individuals in its TCR sequencing and HLA analysis was relatively small.

Trimming took off 6 bases at V and 4 bases at J, with 16 bases between the two ends. The CDR3 extends over 14 amino acids. Germline V gives CDR1 DFQATT, CDR2 SNEGSKA (reference sequence). Reverse transcription of roughly 0.45 to 1 ug RNA used random hexamers. One entry per CDR3 protein, called by TCRdb with MiXCR from the immunoSEQ multiplex PCR reads. The sample yields 230,000 or so distinct CDR3 sequences, roughly 96% seen once. This receptor was taken from a human donor with multiple sclerosis. The sample comprised CD4+ T cells from PBMCs. This chain links TRBV20-1 with TRBJ1-5, with D possibly matching TRBD1 (6 bases). The CDR3 DNA follows: TGCAGTGCCCAGGCGGGGGGCGGGAATCAGCCCCAGCATTTT. This gives the protein CSAQAGGGNQPQHF.